This TCR beta chain was recovered during a study of OX40 agonist ivuxolimab in advanced cancers. Background on the whole study: Ivuxolimab, which targeted the costimulatory receptor OX40 (CD134), was an agonistic, fully human IgG2 monoclonal antibody. Intravenous ivuxolimab was administered to patients every 2 weeks at six dose levels: 0.01, 0.1, 0.3, 1.5, 3 and 10 mg/kg. Of the approximately 50 patients in dose escalation, about 20 had hepatocellular carcinoma, around 15 had melanoma, 9 had renal cell carcinoma and 9 had head and neck cancer. A male proportion of roughly 85% and a mean age of around 60 years, ranging from about 23 to 90, were recorded for the dose-escalation cohort. Patients were allowed to have had prior anti-PD-1, anti-PD-L1 or anti-CTLA-4 therapy, and 30% to 40% of the dose-escalation patients had been treated with checkpoint inhibitors. Partial responses occurred in three dose-escalation patients: two with cutaneous melanoma and one with hepatocellular carcinoma. The purpose of peripheral TCRbeta sequencing was to test whether ivuxolimab changed TCR sequence diversity and led to clonal T-cell expansion. The monotherapy dose-escalation portion (N ≈ 57 patients) of the phase I ivuxolimab trial is reported in the paper.

The trial excluded patients who had a history of autoimmune disease or who were on systemic immunosuppression. In every dose cohort, peripheral blood was drawn for TCR sequencing at baseline, cycle 4 day 1, and cycle 7 day 1. The samples were drawn from a first-in-human, open-label, multicenter phase I dose-escalation trial of ivuxolimab. Adults with locally advanced or metastatic melanoma, renal cell, hepatocellular, or head and neck squamous cell carcinoma were enrolled in the trial. Before TCR sequencing, CD4+ T cells and CD8+ T cells from peripheral blood were sorted into separate populations. On this clone: This receptor's antigen is unknown. No much larger clone exists at a distance of one base, and base qualities are not known.

There are 14 amino acids in the CDR3, from cysteine to phenylalanine inclusive. Only CDR3 DNA is held: 42 bases, read in frame from base 1. At the junction V is shortened by 2 bases and J by 0 bases, with 8 bases in between. The germline V gene yields MGHDK for CDR1 and SYGVNS for CDR2. Genomic DNA was isolated from the sorted cells so that the TCRbeta CDR3 region could be sequenced. The immunoSEQ Assay was used for sequencing of TCRbeta CDR3 regions. Sourced from immuneACCESS, this table was stored by TCRdb with only in-frame sequences that have V and J called. A share of the clones is absent; for the studies checked, an unresolved V gene accounts for under half, and the remainder has no known explanation. The sample table shows under 40,000 clones, and about 90% are seen once. The ten top clones hold around 17% of the sample. General study outcomes and caveats: Antigen specificity was not determined for the clonally expanded peripheral T cells. Low levels of normalized T-cell clonal expansion were also seen in some patients who did not respond. In the 0.1-3.0 mg/kg groups, partial responders were among the patients with the lowest normalized peripheral clonal expansion, particularly in CD8+ T cells. Clonal expansion of both CD4+ and CD8+ blood T cells was observed from baseline to week 6 at doses 0.1 to 3.0 mg/kg. On average, CD8+ T cells showed more expanded clones than CD4+ T cells after ivuxolimab.

The receptor chain draws on TRBV25-1 and TRBJ2-7; TRBD2 is perhaps the D gene, given 5 matching bases. This TCR was sampled from an adult with an advanced solid tumor such as melanoma, head and neck, liver or kidney cancer. The starting material was CD4+ or CD8+ T cells sorted from blood, obtained in a trial of the OX40 agonist ivuxolimab. The nucleotides are TGTGCCAGCAGTGAAGTCGGGGACTCCTACGAGCAGTACTTC. It encodes CASSEVGDSYEQYF.